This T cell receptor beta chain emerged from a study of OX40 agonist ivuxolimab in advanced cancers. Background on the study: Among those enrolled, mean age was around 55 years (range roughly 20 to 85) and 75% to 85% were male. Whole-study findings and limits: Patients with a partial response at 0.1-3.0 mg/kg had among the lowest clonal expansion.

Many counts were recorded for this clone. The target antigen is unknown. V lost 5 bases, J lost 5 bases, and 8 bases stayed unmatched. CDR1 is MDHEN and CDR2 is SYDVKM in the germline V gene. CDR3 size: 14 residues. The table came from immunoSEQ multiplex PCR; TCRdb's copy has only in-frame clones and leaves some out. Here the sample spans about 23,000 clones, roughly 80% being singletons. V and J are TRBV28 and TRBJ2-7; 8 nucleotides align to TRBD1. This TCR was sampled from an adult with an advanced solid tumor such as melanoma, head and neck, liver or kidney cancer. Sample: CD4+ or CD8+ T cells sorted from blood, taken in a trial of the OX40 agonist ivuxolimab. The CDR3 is CASSPPQGANEQYF. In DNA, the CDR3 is TGTGCCAGCAGTCCCCCGCAGGGGGCCAACGAGCAGTACTTC.